What follows are 27 T cell receptor beta chains derived from one specimen sequenced in a study of blood T cell repertoires in COVID-19. TCRdb's table, derived via immunoSEQ multiplex PCR, lists solely in-frame clones and lacks some. In the table there are some 150,000 clones, approximately 80% of which are singletons. Input material: peripheral blood. The receptors here all came from a human donor in a cohort sampled during active COVID-19.

The chain couples TRBV19 to TRBJ1-2, with a tentative D call TRBD1 (6 bases). Trimming shortened V by 4 bases and J by 6 bases, and 15 bases separated the two germline ends. The CDR3 has 14 residues. CDR1 and CDR2 (germline): LNHDA, SQIVND (reference sequence). CDR3 DNA sequence: TGTGCCAGTAGTACCATACAGGGAAGGCATGGCTACACCTTC. Protein sequence: CASSTIQGRHGYTF.

This chain links TRBV2 with TRBJ1-2; unclear D gene. The length of the CDR3 is 14 residues. V was shortened by 8 bases and J by 0 bases, with 13 bases between the two germline ends. CDR1 and CDR2 (germline): SNHLY, FYNNEI. CDR3 sequence: CASDKAISNYGYTF. In DNA, the CDR3 is TGTGCCAGCGACAAAGCAATCTCTAACTATGGCTACACCTTC.

For the CDR3, the DNA is TGCGCCAGCAGCCAAGGACTAGCGGGAGATACTCGCTCCTACAATGAGCAGTTCTTC. It codes for CASSQGLAGDTRSYNEQFF. The rearrangement uses TRBV4-3 and TRBJ2-1, with 12 bases that match TRBD2. The V gene's germline CDR1 is LGHNA and CDR2 YSLEER. V lost 1 base, J lost 0 bases, and 7 bases stayed unmatched. The CDR3 is made up of 19 amino acids.

This sequence joins TRBV2 and TRBJ2-7; TRBD1 matches at 11 bases. Germline V CDR1 and CDR2: SNHLY, FYNNEI. The CDR3 runs to 14 residues. V lost 6 bases and J lost 2; bases outside the gene matches: 3. DNA for the CDR3: TGTGCCAGCAGCGGACAGGGGGCGGCCTACGAGCAGTACTTC. It encodes CASSGQGAAYEQYF.

This clone was observed a handful of times. The chain is built from TRBV12-5 and TRBJ1-5, with a weak D call TRBD1 (5 bases). Trimming took 6 bases from V and 2 from J, leaving 14 bases between them. Per the germline V gene, CDR1 is LGHNT and CDR2 is FRNRAP. The CDR3 loop spans 15 amino acids. The CDR3 DNA is TGTGCTAGTGGGCAGGGCCCGGTCGGCAATCAGCCCCAGCATTTT. This codes for CASGQGPVGNQPQHF.

The chain has TRBV29-1 and TRBJ2-1; no reliable D call. In germline, CDR1 is SQVTM, CDR2 ANQGSEA. The CDR3 is made up of 13 amino acids. V lost 0 bases to trimming and J lost 10 bases, with 13 bases between them. CDR3 sequence reads: CSVEDPLRREQFF. The CDR3 DNA is TGCAGCGTTGAAGATCCACTCCGCAGGGAGCAGTTCTTC.

The chain is built from TRBV9 and TRBJ2-7; 7 positions agree with TRBD2. Germline V lookup: CDR1 SGDLS, CDR2 YYNGEE. J gave up 1 base and V 0 bases, and 4 bases lay outside the gene matches. The CDR3 is 15 residues long. The CDR3 is CASSVAGGGSYEQYF. CDR3 DNA sequence: TGTGCCAGCAGCGTAGCTGGCGGGGGTTCCTACGAGCAGTACTTC.

The chain couples TRBV6-5 to TRBJ2-2; perhaps TRBD2 as D (6 bases). V was cut by 6 bases and J by 5 bases, with 7 bases left in between. CDR3 length: 12 amino acids. The germline gives CDR1 MNHEY, CDR2 SVGAGI. The chain's CDR3 is CASSRGTGELFF. The CDR3 coding sequence is TGTGCCAGCAGCCGGGGGACCGGGGAGCTGTTTTTT.

The table lists this clone with a count of one. V usage is TRBV7-3 and J usage is TRBJ2-2, with a possible D match to TRBD2 (5 bases). Trimming cost V 3 bases and J 4 bases, with 6 bases left between them. Germline V gene lookup returns CDR1 SGHTA and CDR2 FQGTGA. The CDR3 has 13 amino acids. For the CDR3, the DNA is TGTGCCAGCAGCTTTAGCGTCACCGGGGAGCTGTTTTTT. It is translated as CASSFSVTGELFF.

This chain links TRBV14 with TRBJ2-1; 7 bases line up with TRBD1. The CDR3 is made up of 16 amino acids. Looked up from germline, CDR1 is SGHDN and CDR2 is FVKESK. Trimming cost V 2 bases and J 3 bases; bases outside gene matches: 7. In DNA, the CDR3 is TGTGCCAGCAGCCAACTTAGACAGGGCCTCTACAATGAGCAGTTCTTC. Translation gives CASSQLRQGLYNEQFF.

The genes are TRBV18 and TRBJ2-1; D perhaps matches TRBD2 (6 bases). Looked up from germline, CDR1 is KGHSH and CDR2 is LQKENI. Trimming pared 6 bases from V and 4 bases from J, leaving 16 bases between. The CDR3 covers 15 residues. For the CDR3, the DNA is TGTGCCAGCTCTGTCTCCGGGACTCAGTACAATGAGCAGTTCTTC. It is translated as CASSVSGTQYNEQFF.

The chain is built from TRBV29-1 and TRBJ2-7; TRBD1 aligns across 7 bases. V dropped 5 bases and J dropped 2; count of bases not matched to a gene: 6. The CDR3 covers 13 residues. Germline V gene lookup returns CDR1 SQVTM and CDR2 ANQGSEA. The CDR3 nucleotides read TGCAGCGTTTACAGGGGCAACCCCTACGAGCAGTACTTC. This gives the protein CSVYRGNPYEQYF.

The chain uses TRBV28 and TRBJ1-6, with 7 positions matching TRBD1. The V gene's germline CDR1 is MDHEN and CDR2 SYDVKM. This CDR3 contains 13 residues. The junction had 7 bases not matched to a gene; V was cut back by 7 bases and J by 10 bases. CDR3 sequence (DNA): TGTGCCAGCACTCAGGGGGTCGGGTCACCCCTCCACTTT. Protein sequence: CASTQGVGSPLHF.

The rearrangement uses TRBV4-1 and TRBJ1-4; 9 bases are a match to TRBD1. Germline V CDR1 and CDR2: MGHRA, YSYEKL. The CDR3 spans 15 residues. Unmatched junction bases numbered 2, after V lost 4 bases and J lost 2 bases. The CDR3 DNA reads as TGCGCCAGCAGCCCACAGGGGGCGACTAATGAAAAACTGTTTTTT. It codes for CASSPQGATNEKLFF.

CDR3 nucleotide sequence: TGTGCCAGCAGCCTCGGGTCCGCGGGGCCGTCCTACGAGCAGTACTTC. Protein product: CASSLGSAGPSYEQYF. The J gene is TRBJ2-7, the V gene TRBV7-2; the D gene is possibly TRBD2 (6 bases). Germline CDR1 is SGHTA and CDR2 is FQGNSA. The CDR3 spans 16 residues. V was clipped by 5 bases and J by 1 base, with 18 bases between them.

J is TRBJ2-1 and V is TRBV7-8; D might be TRBD1 (7 bases). This CDR3 is 15 amino acids long. V lost 5 bases and J 7 bases, leaving 18 bases between the germline ends. CDR1 and CDR2 (germline): SGHVS, FQNEAQ. CDR3 residues: CASSRQPRGENEQFF. DNA for the CDR3: TGTGCCAGCAGCCGACAACCCAGGGGGGAGAATGAGCAGTTCTTC.

The chain has TRBV24-1 and TRBJ1-6, with 8 bases fitting TRBD1. The CDR3 loop spans 17 amino acids. In germline, CDR1 is KGHDR, CDR2 SFDVKD. Trimming at V came to 2 bases and at J to 6 bases, leaving 8 bases not matched to a gene. Written as DNA, the CDR3 is TGTGCCACCAGTGATTCAAAGCAGGGGGCCGGTAATTCACCCCTCCACTTT. This codes for CATSDSKQGAGNSPLHF.

This sequence joins TRBV11-2 and TRBJ2-7; 13 nucleotides align to TRBD2. The CDR3 covers 15 residues. CDR1 and CDR2 from the germline V gene are SGHAT and FQNNGV. J lost 7 bases, V lost 6 bases, and 9 bases had no gene match. The CDR3: CASSNQLAGGEEQYF. CDR3 coding DNA: TGTGCCAGCAGTAACCAACTAGCGGGAGGGGAGGAGCAGTACTTC.

The chain is built from TRBV11-3 and TRBJ2-1; TRBD2 aligns across 7 bases. V lost 2 bases to trimming and J lost 7 bases; unmatched junction nucleotides: 8. This CDR3 comprises 15 residues. Germline V CDR1 and CDR2: SGHNT, YENEEA. The DNA of the CDR3 is TGTGCCAGCAGCTTACGGTCGGGGGGAGGGAATGAGCAGTTCTTC. This sequence encodes CASSLRSGGGNEQFF.

V usage is TRBV2 and J usage is TRBJ1-4; 9 bases match TRBD1. The CDR3 has 15 amino acids. V lost 8 bases to trimming and J lost 6 bases; unmatched junction nucleotides: 10. Per the germline V gene, CDR1 is SNHLY and CDR2 is FYNNEI. This CDR3 reads CASGQGLLPDEKLFF. The CDR3 nucleotides read TGTGCCAGCGGACAGGGGCTTCTACCTGATGAAAAACTGTTTTTT.

The rearrangement joins TRBV7-3 to TRBJ1-1, with 8 positions matching TRBD1. CDR3 length: 15 residues. V was clipped by 3 bases and J by 1 base; unmatched bases: 4. The germline gives CDR1 SGHTA, CDR2 FQGTGA. For the CDR3, the DNA is TGTGCCAGCAGCTTCTCAGGGGGCGGGAACACTGAAGCTTTCTTT. Protein sequence: CASSFSGGGNTEAFF.

The chain combines TRBV9 with TRBJ2-1; the match to TRBD2 covers 14 bases. The V segment lost 10 bases and the J segment 14 bases; nucleotides outside the gene matches: 14. The germline V gene encodes CDR1 SGDLS and CDR2 YYNGEE. The CDR3 runs to 14 residues. For the CDR3, the DNA is TGTGCCTCGGCGGTGGGACTAGCGGGAGACCGGGAGTTCTTC. Its translation is CASAVGLAGDREFF.

This clone was detected once. J is TRBJ1-1 and V is TRBV7-2, with TRBD1 matching over 7 bases. Germline V CDR1 and CDR2: SGHTA, FQGNSA. CDR3 length: 15 residues. V lost 4 bases and J lost 4; bases outside the gene matches: 9. DNA of the CDR3: TGTGCCAGCAGCTCTACAGGGGCTGGGGTCACTGAAGCTTTCTTT. Translated, it gives CASSSTGAGVTEAFF.

V is TRBV4-2 and J is TRBJ2-3, with 8 bases matching TRBD2. Germline V gene sequence: CDR1 LGHNA, CDR2 YNFKEQ. CDR3 length equals 15 residues. V was clipped by 0 bases and J by 4 bases; unmatched bases: 3. The CDR3 loop reads CASSQEAGVSDTQYF. CDR3 nucleotides: TGTGCCAGCAGCCAAGAAGCGGGAGTGTCAGATACGCAGTATTTT.

V gene TRBV4-3 combines with J gene TRBJ1-4; TRBD1 might be the D (6 bases). The germline CDR1 and CDR2 sequences are LGHNA and YSLEER. This CDR3 has 15 residues. Trimming took 4 bases from V and 8 from J, leaving 17 bases between them. The CDR3 coding sequence is TGCGCCAGCAGCCCCCGGGCAGGGCAGGGGGAAAAACTGTTTTTT. Translated, it gives CASSPRAGQGEKLFF.

The chain has TRBV30 and TRBJ2-7, with D perhaps TRBD2 (6 bases). The CDR3 totals 13 residues. The germline V and J ends were trimmed by 0 bases and 1 base, with 7 bases remaining between them. In germline, CDR1 is GTSNPN, CDR2 SVGIG (reference sequence). CDR3 DNA sequence: TGTGCCTGGAGTGTCGGGAGATCCTACGAGCAGTACTTC. Amino acid sequence: CAWSVGRSYEQYF.

This rearrangement joins TRBV5-1 to TRBJ2-1; 7 bases are a match to TRBD2. Germline loops: CDR1 SGHRS, CDR2 YFSETQ. The CDR3 extends over 15 amino acids. V trimming: 4 bases; J trimming: 4 bases; junction bases outside the gene matches: 8. In DNA form, the CDR3 reads TGCGCCAGCAGCGTGACCGGGACTACTTACAATGAGCAGTTCTTC. Encoded protein: CASSVTGTTYNEQFF.